One sample yielded the 30 T cell receptor beta chains listed below, sequenced in a study of PD-L1 blockade in urothelial cancer. Clones were read by immunoSEQ multiplex PCR, and TCRdb kept only the in-frame ones, dropping some. The repertoire includes 55,000 to 80,000 clones, roughly 86% of them detected once, and 15% sits in the top ten. Time point indicated: pretreatment peripheral blood. The material was PBMCs, obtained around atezolizumab (anti-PD-L1) treatment. The receptor source for this set is a man aged 60-69 years with urothelial cancer.

The chain combines TRBV7-9 with TRBJ1-1; 7 nucleotides match TRBD1. J lost 6 bases, V lost 5 bases, and 12 bases had no gene match. The CDR3 has 15 amino acids. Germline loops: CDR1 SEHNR, CDR2 FQNEAQ (reference sequence). The CDR3 loop is CASSPQQGIGSEAFF. The CDR3, as DNA: TGTGCCAGCAGCCCGCAACAGGGGATAGGGTCTGAAGCTTTCTTT.

In its sample, this clone was seen a few times. V usage is TRBV29-1 and J usage is TRBJ2-2; 13 bases fit TRBD2. Germline CDR1 SQVTM, CDR2 ANQGSEA. Trimming took 7 bases from V and 5 from J; bases not matched to a gene: 4. The CDR3 sequence is 14 residues long. The DNA for the CDR3 is TGCAGCGGGGAGACTAGCGGGGGGACCGGGGAGCTGTTTTTT. This translates into CSGETSGGTGELFF.

V and J are TRBV5-1 and TRBJ2-7, with TRBD1 matching 8 bases. Germline CDR1 is SGHRS and CDR2 is YFSETQ. This CDR3 is 13 amino acids long. V was pared by 4 bases and J by 5 bases, with 5 bases of the junction left unmatched. This CDR3 is CASSPTGVNEQYF. Written as DNA, the CDR3 is TGCGCCAGCAGCCCGACAGGGGTCAACGAGCAGTACTTC.

This clone was recorded once. V is TRBV6-5 and J is TRBJ1-5; no reliable D call. Germline V lookup: CDR1 MNHEY, CDR2 SVGAGI. Deletions cut 5 bases from V and 4 bases from J, with 9 bases between. This CDR3 has 13 residues. DNA of the CDR3: TGTGCCAGCAGTCTCGAGTATAATCAGCCCCAGCATTTT. Its protein product is CASSLEYNQPQHF.

The sample holds a few counts of this clone. This chain uses TRBV6-6 with TRBJ2-7; TRBD1 aligns across 7 bases. The CDR3 is made up of 15 amino acids. CDR1 is MNHNY and CDR2 is SVGAGI in the germline V gene (reference sequence). J was trimmed by 3 bases and V by 4 bases; bases with no gene match: 9. The CDR3 here is CASSSTGTAVYEQYF. The CDR3 region has the DNA TGTGCCAGCAGTTCCACCGGGACAGCAGTCTACGAGCAGTACTTC.

This chain joins TRBV5-6 and TRBJ1-5; 10 nucleotides agree with TRBD1. This CDR3 region has 19 residues. The germline V gene encodes CDR1 SGHDT and CDR2 YYEEEE. J lost 5 bases, V lost 4 bases, and 18 bases had no gene match. CDR3 coding DNA: TGTGCCAGCAGCACTCGGGACAGGGGTCGCCCTGGACAGGATCAGCCCCAGCATTTT. This encodes CASSTRDRGRPGQDQPQHF. The complete variable domain, with remaining parts taken from reference TRBV5-6 and TRBJ1-5, reads DAGVTQSPTHLIKTRGQQVTLRCSPKSGHDTVSWYQQALGQGPQFIFQYYEEEERQRGNFPDRFSGHQFPNYSSELNVNALLLGDSALYLCASSTRDRGRPGQDQPQHFGDGTRLSIL.

This rearrangement joins TRBV2 to TRBJ2-1, with D maybe TRBD1 (6 bases). In germline, CDR1 is SNHLY, CDR2 FYNNEI. The CDR3 runs 12 residues. V lost 11 bases to trimming and J lost 7 bases, with 15 bases between them. CDR3 sequence (DNA): TGTGCCTGGGACATATCGGTGAATGAGCAGTTCTTC. Translating it yields CAWDISVNEQFF.

The chain is built from TRBV6-5 and TRBJ2-3, with 13 bases fitting TRBD2. Trimming removed 5 bases from V and 6 bases from J; junction bases left unmatched: 5. The CDR3 covers 15 residues. Germline assignment: CDR1 MNHEY and CDR2 SVGAGI. The DNA for the CDR3 is TGTGCCAGCAGTCCTACTAGCGGGGGGGTCGATACGCAGTATTTT. Protein product: CASSPTSGGVDTQYF.

This clone was seen a single time. The chain carries TRBV19 and TRBJ1-1, with D possibly matching TRBD1 (5 bases). The CDR3 spans 16 residues. Germline CDR1 is LNHDA and CDR2 is SQIVND (reference sequence). The germline V and J ends were trimmed by 2 bases and 10 bases, with 23 bases remaining between them. The CDR3 spells CASSIRVRDPSFRAFF. The CDR3 DNA reads as TGTGCCAGTAGTATAAGGGTGCGGGACCCCTCTTTCAGAGCTTTCTTT.

The chain recombines TRBV19 with TRBJ2-5; the D is unclear. Looked up from germline, CDR1 is LNHDA and CDR2 is SQIVND (reference sequence). Between the trimmed V and J ends, which lost 5 bases and 4 bases, there was a span of 11 bases. The CDR3 runs to 13 residues. The CDR3 reads CASSVSVRETQYF. Written as DNA, the CDR3 is TGTGCCAGTAGTGTCTCGGTTAGAGAGACCCAGTACTTC.

This sequence joins TRBV5-5 and TRBJ2-7; D not resolved. Germline CDR1 SGHKS, CDR2 YYEKEE (reference sequence). This CDR3 is 13 amino acids long. The ends were cut back, 2 bases at V and 0 bases at J, with 6 bases in the middle. The CDR3, as DNA: TGTGCCAGCAGCTTTGGTAGCTCCTACGAGCAGTACTTC. Amino acids: CASSFGSSYEQYF.

This rearrangement joins TRBV19 to TRBJ1-6; TRBD1 is a possible D gene (6 bases). Germline V gene sequence: CDR1 LNHDA, CDR2 SQIVND (reference sequence). This CDR3 is built from 16 residues. The germline V and J ends were trimmed by 1 base and 10 bases, with 17 bases remaining between them. This chain's CDR3 is CASSIAGTRGLSPLHF. For the CDR3, the DNA is TGTGCCAGTAGTATAGCCGGGACAAGGGGGTTGTCACCCCTCCACTTT. The full variable domain, rest sourced from reference TRBV19 and TRBJ1-6, is DGGITQSPKYLFRKEGQNVTLSCEQNLNHDAMYWYRQDPGQGLRLIYYSQIVNDFQKGDIAEGYSVSREKKESFPLTVTSAQKNPTAFYLCASSIAGTRGLSPLHFGNGTRLTVT.

This chain joins TRBV5-1 and TRBJ1-2; perhaps TRBD1 as D (6 bases). The germline V gene encodes CDR1 SGHRS and CDR2 YFSETQ. This CDR3 spans 16 amino acids. V was trimmed by 2 bases and J by 0 bases, leaving 14 bases between them. CDR3 region: CASSLSGASTNYGYTF. The CDR3 DNA sequence: TGCGCCAGCAGCTTATCAGGGGCCTCAACTAACTATGGCTACACCTTC.

The rearrangement links TRBV30 to TRBJ1-2, with 9 bases identical to TRBD1. CDR1 is GTSNPN, CDR2 SVGIG, per germline (reference sequence). This CDR3 has 17 amino acids. Unmatched junction bases numbered 13, after V lost 5 bases and J lost 0 bases. The CDR3 region is CAWLAAGQGLSNYGYTF. CDR3 bases: TGTGCCTGGCTGGCAGCGGGACAGGGCCTATCTAACTATGGCTACACCTTC.

The chain links TRBV18 to TRBJ1-4; D might be TRBD1 (5 bases). V gave up 1 base and J gave up 8 bases, with 17 bases separating them. This CDR3 has 16 amino acids. From germline, CDR1 is KGHSH and CDR2 LQKENI. The CDR3 reads CASSPRSGGLREKLFF. The CDR3 DNA follows: TGTGCCAGCTCACCACGATCCGGGGGGTTACGCGAAAAACTGTTTTTT.

The genes are TRBV25-1 and TRBJ2-7; a weak D match, TRBD2 (6 bases). CDR1 is MGHDK, CDR2 SYGVNS, per germline. The CDR3 contains 14 residues. Trimming removed 2 bases at V and 5 bases at J, with 13 bases between. The CDR3 protein is CASSEGGYRNEQYF. The CDR3 nucleotides read TGTGCCAGCAGTGAAGGAGGGTACCGGAACGAGCAGTACTTC.

The rearrangement links TRBV27 to TRBJ2-3; TRBD2 aligns across 9 bases. The CDR3 is 14 residues long. V lost 6 bases, J lost 2 bases, and 3 bases stayed unmatched. The germline CDR1 and CDR2 sequences are MNHEY and SMNVEV (reference sequence). In nucleotides, the CDR3 is TGTGCCAGCAGGGTAGCGGGGGCCACAGATACGCAGTATTTT. Protein: CASRVAGATDTQYF.

The chain employs TRBV29-1 and TRBJ1-1; the D gene is possibly TRBD1 (6 bases). Trimming took 7 bases from V and 4 from J, leaving 25 bases between them. Germline CDR1 and CDR2: SQVTM and ANQGSEA. The CDR3 is 16 residues long. CDR3 coding DNA: TGCAGCGGCTACCCCTCACCTACAGGGTTGGGCACTGAAGCTTTCTTT. Encoded protein: CSGYPSPTGLGTEAFF. The complete variable domain, with remaining parts taken from reference TRBV29-1 and TRBJ1-1, reads SAVISQKPSRDICQRGTSLTIQCQVDSQVTMMFWYRQQPGQSLTLIATANQGSEATYESGFVIDKFPISRPNLTFSTLTVSNMSPEDSSIYLCSGYPSPTGLGTEAFFGQGTRLTVV.

This chain uses TRBV5-1 with TRBJ1-2; TRBD1 matches at 10 bases. The CDR3 is 16 residues long. After removal of 4 bases from V and 8 bases from J, the junction contained 14 bases not matched to a gene. The germline V gene encodes CDR1 SGHRS and CDR2 YFSETQ. The CDR3, as DNA: TGCGCCAGCAGCCTACGGACAGGGGGGGAAAAGAGGGGCTACACCTTC. Residues: CASSLRTGGEKRGYTF. Full variable domain (remainder filled in from reference TRBV5-1 and TRBJ1-2): KAGVTQTPRYLIKTRGQQVTLSCSPISGHRSVSWYQQTPGQGLQFLFEYFSETQRNKGNFPGRFSGRQFSNSRSEMNVSTLELGDSALYLCASSLRTGGEKRGYTFGSGTRLTVV.

V gene TRBV6-1 combines with J gene TRBJ1-5; 9 nucleotides match TRBD1. With 5 bases clipped from V and 6 bases from J, the junction kept 5 bases outside the gene matches. Per germline, CDR1 MNHNS and CDR2 SASEGT. The CDR3 sequence is 14 residues long. CDR3 residues: CASSYTGGSQPQHF. The CDR3 DNA follows: TGTGCCAGCAGTTATACAGGGGGCAGTCAGCCCCAGCATTTT.

The CDR3 DNA is TGCGCCAGCAGTGATAGCGGGGGGGCCTCCACAGATACGCAGTATTTT. It yields the protein CASSDSGGASTDTQYF. The chain couples TRBV10-2 to TRBJ2-3; 11 bases line up with TRBD2. V was pared by 3 bases and J by 2 bases, with 4 bases of the junction left unmatched. The CDR3 spans 16 residues. Germline CDR1 is WSHSY and CDR2 is SAAADI.

V gene TRBV7-9 combines with J gene TRBJ1-2, with D unresolved. The CDR3 consists of 13 residues. Germline assignment: CDR1 SEHNR and CDR2 FQNEAQ (reference sequence). V lost 1 base to trimming and J lost 4 bases, with 7 bases between them. The CDR3 here is CASSLGSVYGYTF. Written as DNA, the CDR3 is TGTGCCAGCAGCTTAGGGTCAGTCTATGGCTACACCTTC.

The chain carries TRBV4-1 and TRBJ1-2; perhaps TRBD1 as D (6 bases). Deletions cut 6 bases from V and 3 bases from J, with 26 bases between. Germline values: CDR1 MGHRA, CDR2 YSYEKL. This CDR3 region has 18 residues. The CDR3 protein is CASRPMKPTGREYYGYTF. The CDR3 region has the DNA TGCGCCAGCAGACCCATGAAACCGACAGGTAGAGAGTACTATGGCTACACCTTC.

V gene TRBV11-2 combines with J gene TRBJ2-1; tentatively, D is TRBD1 (5 bases). Per the germline V gene, CDR1 is SGHAT and CDR2 is FQNNGV. The V end lost 5 bases, the J end lost 9 bases, and 17 bases lay between the germline ends. The CDR3 runs to 14 residues. The CDR3 reads CASSQIQGRSEQFF. Written as DNA, the CDR3 is TGTGCCAGCAGCCAGATCCAGGGTCGGAGTGAGCAGTTCTTC.

The V call is TRBV5-1, the J call TRBJ2-3; the match to TRBD1 covers 9 bases. V lost 2 bases, J lost 2 bases, and 6 bases stayed unmatched. The germline gives CDR1 SGHRS, CDR2 YFSETQ. CDR3 size: 16 residues. The CDR3, as DNA: TGCGCCAGCAGCTTCTTGGGGACAGGGACCACAGATACGCAGTATTTT. Amino acid sequence: CASSFLGTGTTDTQYF.

This chain links TRBV7-2 with TRBJ2-3, with TRBD2 matching 11 bases. There are 15 residues in the CDR3. With 3 bases clipped from V and 6 bases from J, the junction kept 5 bases outside the gene matches. In germline, CDR1 is SGHTA, CDR2 FQGNSA. In DNA form, the CDR3 reads TGTGCCAGCAGCTTTGTTCTAGCGGGGGGTGATACGCAGTATTTT. It is translated as CASSFVLAGGDTQYF.

This chain links TRBV5-5 with TRBJ2-7; 7 bases map to TRBD1. Trimming took 0 bases from V and 1 from J; bases not matched to a gene: 7. The CDR3 contains 16 residues. Germline V gene data show CDR1 as SGHKS and CDR2 as YYEKEE (reference sequence). The CDR3 DNA sequence: TGTGCCAGCAGCTTGGGCCCGGGACAGTCGTCCTACGAGCAGTACTTC. Translated, it gives CASSLGPGQSSYEQYF.

The rearrangement uses TRBV11-3 and TRBJ1-2, with TRBD1 as a possible D gene (5 bases). Trimming stripped 5 bases from V and 7 bases from J, with 14 bases between. The CDR3 is made up of 13 amino acids. Germline assignment: CDR1 SGHNT and CDR2 YENEEA. CDR3 amino acids: CASSQGIAGGYTF. DNA of the CDR3: TGTGCCAGCAGCCAGGGAATTGCTGGTGGCTACACCTTC.

This chain links TRBV27 with TRBJ1-1; 8 bases align to TRBD1. The V segment lost 3 bases and the J segment 6 bases; nucleotides outside the gene matches: 9. The V gene's germline CDR1 is MNHEY and CDR2 SMNVEV (reference sequence). The CDR3 spans 15 residues. CDR3 DNA: TGTGCCAGCAGTTTTACCAAGGACAGGGTGGCTGAAGCTTTCTTT. It translates to CASSFTKDRVAEAFF.

The chain employs TRBV5-4 and TRBJ1-5; no clear D gene. CDR1 is SGHNT and CDR2 is YYREEE in the germline V gene (reference sequence). The V and J ends lost 0 bases and 5 bases respectively, with 6 bases between them. CDR3 length: 13 amino acids. The CDR3 protein is CASSLEPYQPQHF. CDR3 nucleotides: TGTGCCAGCAGCTTGGAGCCTTATCAGCCCCAGCATTTT.